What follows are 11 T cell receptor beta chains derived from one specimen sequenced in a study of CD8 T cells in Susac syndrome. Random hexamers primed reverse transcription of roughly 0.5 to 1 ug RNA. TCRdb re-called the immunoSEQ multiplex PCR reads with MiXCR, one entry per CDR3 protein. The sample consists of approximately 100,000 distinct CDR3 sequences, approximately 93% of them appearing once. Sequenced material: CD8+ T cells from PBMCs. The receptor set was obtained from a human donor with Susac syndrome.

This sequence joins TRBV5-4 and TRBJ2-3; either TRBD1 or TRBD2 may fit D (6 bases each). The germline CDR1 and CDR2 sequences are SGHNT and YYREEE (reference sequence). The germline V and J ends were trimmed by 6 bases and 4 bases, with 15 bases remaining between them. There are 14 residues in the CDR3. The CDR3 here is CASTGRRGADTQYF. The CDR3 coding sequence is TGTGCCAGCACAGGAAGGAGGGGGGCAGATACGCAGTATTTT.

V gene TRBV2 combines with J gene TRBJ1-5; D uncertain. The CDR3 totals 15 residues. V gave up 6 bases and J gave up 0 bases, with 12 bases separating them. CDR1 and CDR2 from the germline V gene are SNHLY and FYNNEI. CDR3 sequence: CASSAGRASNQPQHF. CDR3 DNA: TGTGCCAGCAGCGCGGGGAGGGCTAGCAATCAGCCCCAGCATTTT.

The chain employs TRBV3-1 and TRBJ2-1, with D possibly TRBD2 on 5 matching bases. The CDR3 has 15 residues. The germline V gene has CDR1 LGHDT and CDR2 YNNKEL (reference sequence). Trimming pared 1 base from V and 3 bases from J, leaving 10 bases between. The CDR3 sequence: CASSQVRGYYNEQFF. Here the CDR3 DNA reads TGTGCCAGCAGCCAAGTACGGGGTTACTACAATGAGCAGTTCTTC.

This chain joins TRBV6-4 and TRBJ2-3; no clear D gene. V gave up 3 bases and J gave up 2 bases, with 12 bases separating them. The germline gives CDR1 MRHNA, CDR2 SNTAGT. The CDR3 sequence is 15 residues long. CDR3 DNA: TGTGCCAGCAGTGAGTGGGAAACCCCCACAGATACGCAGTATTTT. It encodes CASSEWETPTDTQYF.

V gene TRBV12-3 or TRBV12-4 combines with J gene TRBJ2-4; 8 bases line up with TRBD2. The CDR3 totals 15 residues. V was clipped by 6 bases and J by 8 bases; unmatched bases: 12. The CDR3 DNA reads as TGTGCCAGCAGAACCCTAGGACTAGCATCACACATTCAGTACTTC. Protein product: CASRTLGLASHIQYF.

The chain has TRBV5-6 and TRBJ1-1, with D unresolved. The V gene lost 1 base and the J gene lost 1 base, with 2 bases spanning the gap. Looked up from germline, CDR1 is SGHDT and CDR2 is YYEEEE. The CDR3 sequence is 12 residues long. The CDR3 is CASSLWNTEAFF. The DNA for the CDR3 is TGTGCCAGCAGCTTGTGGAACACTGAAGCTTTCTTT.

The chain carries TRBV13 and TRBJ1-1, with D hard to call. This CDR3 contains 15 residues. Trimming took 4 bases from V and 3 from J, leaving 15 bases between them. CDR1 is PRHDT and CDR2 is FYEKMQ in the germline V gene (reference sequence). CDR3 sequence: CASSSPGPLDTEAFF. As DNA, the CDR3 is TGTGCCAGCAGCTCACCGGGCCCATTGGACACTGAAGCTTTCTTT. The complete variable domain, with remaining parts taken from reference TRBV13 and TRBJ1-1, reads AAGVIQSPRHLIKEKRETATLKCYPIPRHDTVYWYQQGPGQDPQFLISFYEKMQSDKGSIPDRFSAQQFSDYHSELNMSSLELGDSALYFCASSSPGPLDTEAFFGQGTRLTVV.

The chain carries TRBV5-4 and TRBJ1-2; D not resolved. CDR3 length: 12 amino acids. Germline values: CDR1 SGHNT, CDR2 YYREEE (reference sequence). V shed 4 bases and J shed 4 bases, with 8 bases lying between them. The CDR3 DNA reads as TGTGCCAGCAGCACATGGAGCTATGGCTACACCTTC. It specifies CASSTWSYGYTF.

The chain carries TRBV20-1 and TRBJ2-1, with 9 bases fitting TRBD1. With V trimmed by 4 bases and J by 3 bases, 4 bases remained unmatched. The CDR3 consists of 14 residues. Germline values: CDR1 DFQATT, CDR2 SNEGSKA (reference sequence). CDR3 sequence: CSAKRDRDYNEQFF. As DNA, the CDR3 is TGCAGTGCTAAAAGGGACAGGGACTACAATGAGCAGTTCTTC.

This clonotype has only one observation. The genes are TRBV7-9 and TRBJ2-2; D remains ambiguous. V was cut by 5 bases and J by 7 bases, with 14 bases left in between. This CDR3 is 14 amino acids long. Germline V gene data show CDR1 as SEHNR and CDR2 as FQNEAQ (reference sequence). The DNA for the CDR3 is TGTGCCAGCAGCCCAGAAGGGCAAATCGGGGAGCTGTTTTTT. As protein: CASSPEGQIGELFF.

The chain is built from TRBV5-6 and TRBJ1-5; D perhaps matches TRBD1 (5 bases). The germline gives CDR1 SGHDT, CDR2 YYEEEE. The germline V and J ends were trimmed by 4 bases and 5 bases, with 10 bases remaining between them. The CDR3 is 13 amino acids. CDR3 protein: CASSAGAYQPQHF. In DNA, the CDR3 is TGTGCCAGCAGCGCCGGGGCCTATCAGCCCCAGCATTTT.